Following are 27 T cell receptor beta chains from one sample sequenced in a study of T-cell memory formation after mild COVID-19. One entry per CDR3 protein results from TCRdb running MiXCR on the 5' RACE reads. The sample has 350,000 or so distinct CDR3 sequences; 13% are singletons. Sequenced input: PBMCs or a T cell subset sorted from them (not recorded which). These receptors were collected from a man between 18 and 35 years old who had mild COVID-19 (a few samples of this study predate the infection). Cell type and time point are not known.

The table lists this clonotype with many counts. This chain's CDR3 is CASSQADTQYF. The CDR3 region has the DNA TGTGCCAGCAGCCAAGCGGATACGCAGTATTTT. This chain links TRBV3-1 with TRBJ2-3; no clear D gene. V was cut by 1 base and J by 6 bases, with 2 bases left in between. The CDR3 spans 11 residues. The germline V gene encodes CDR1 LGHDT and CDR2 YNNKEL (reference sequence).

V usage is TRBV5-5 and J usage is TRBJ1-1, with D unresolved. This CDR3 spans 15 amino acids. The germline CDR1 and CDR2 sequences are SGHKS and YYEKEE (reference sequence). Trimming pared 0 bases from V and 1 base from J, leaving 10 bases between. CDR3 loop: CASSLGLGWNTEAFF. CDR3 coding DNA: TGTGCCAGCAGCTTGGGGCTGGGCTGGAACACTGAAGCTTTCTTT.

V is TRBV27 and J is TRBJ2-2; D is uncertain. Germline V CDR1 and CDR2: MNHEY, SMNVEV (reference sequence). The CDR3 sequence is 11 residues long. Trimming removed 6 bases at V and 7 bases at J, with 6 bases between. In nucleotides, the CDR3 is TGTGCCAGCAGCCGTAACGGGGAGCTGTTTTTT. Amino acids: CASSRNGELFF.

The chain recombines TRBV7-9 with TRBJ1-3; D is undetermined. Trimming stripped 4 bases from V and 0 bases from J, with 16 bases between. Germline CDR1 reads SEHNR; CDR2 reads FQNEAQ (reference sequence). This CDR3 spans 17 amino acids. This CDR3 is CASSSPAGYSSGNTIYF. In DNA form, the CDR3 reads TGTGCCAGCAGCTCTCCCGCAGGTTATAGCTCTGGAAACACCATATATTTT.

This clonotype was picked up a small number of times. The J gene is TRBJ2-5, the V gene TRBV3-1; the D call may be TRBD1 or TRBD2 (5 bases each). The CDR3 extends over 14 amino acids. The germline CDR1 and CDR2 sequences are LGHDT and YNNKEL (reference sequence). V was cut by 2 bases and J by 7 bases, with 14 bases left in between. CDR3 DNA sequence: TGTGCCAGCAGCCAATCCGGGACCTCGAGGACCCAGTACTTC. It is translated as CASSQSGTSRTQYF.

At least ten counts were recorded for this clonotype. The V and J genes are TRBV6-2 or TRBV6-3 and TRBJ2-1; tentative D call: TRBD1 (5 bases). Germline V gives CDR1 MNHEY, CDR2 SVGEGT. The CDR3 totals 14 residues. The V end was cut by 6 bases, the J end by 7 bases, with 16 bases between. CDR3: CASSSIAQGNEQFF. The DNA of the CDR3 is TGTGCCAGCAGCTCCATTGCCCAGGGAAATGAGCAGTTCTTC.

This clonotype was found a few times. The chain joins TRBV7-6 to TRBJ2-3; D gene uncertain. The CDR3 is 15 amino acids. Germline CDR1 and CDR2: SGHVS and FNYEAQ. V dropped 1 base and J dropped 2 bases, with 10 bases sitting between them. The chain's CDR3 is CASSLVNRATDTQYF. The CDR3 DNA reads as TGTGCCAGCAGCTTAGTTAATAGAGCCACAGATACGCAGTATTTT.

This clonotype was counted between two and nine times. This chain joins TRBV6-7 and TRBJ2-1; D might be TRBD2 (5 bases). TRBV6-7 is an ORF, and what it does is uncertain. V lost 11 bases, J lost 2 bases, and 16 bases lay in between. The CDR3 extends over 14 amino acids. As DNA, the CDR3 is TGTGCCCTTGCCCGGGGTGAGCCCTACAATGAGCAGTTCTTC. Amino acids: CALARGEPYNEQFF.

The J gene is TRBJ2-7, the V gene TRBV2; 8 bases are a match to TRBD1. The germline V gene encodes CDR1 SNHLY and CDR2 FYNNEI. This CDR3 contains 11 residues. CDR3 loop: CASSSLGQVNV. The CDR3, as DNA: TGTGCCAGCAGCTCCCTGGGACAGGTTAACGTC.

The V and J genes are TRBV6-2 or TRBV6-3 and TRBJ1-5, with D possibly being TRBD1 (5 bases). Germline V gives CDR1 MNHEY, CDR2 SVGEGT. V gave up 5 bases and J gave up 2 bases, with 13 bases separating them. The length of the CDR3 is 15 residues. This CDR3 reads CASSPTRDGNQPQHF. CDR3 DNA sequence: TGTGCCAGCAGTCCGACCAGGGATGGCAATCAGCCCCAGCATTTT.

The chain couples TRBV6-5 to TRBJ2-7, with D uncertain. This CDR3 region has 12 residues. Germline values: CDR1 MNHEY, CDR2 SVGAGI. Trimming stripped 6 bases from V and 5 bases from J, with 11 bases between. In nucleotides, the CDR3 is TGTGCCAGCAGCCCCGGAGCCCACGAGCAGTACTTC. Encoded protein: CASSPGAHEQYF.

Only a few counts were recorded for this clonotype. This chain connects TRBV2 to TRBJ1-5, with a weak D call TRBD1 (5 bases). Per germline, CDR1 SNHLY and CDR2 FYNNEI. V was shortened by 6 bases and J by 7 bases, with 16 bases between the two germline ends. The CDR3 has 14 amino acids. The CDR3 here is CASSEQGVWQPQHF. The CDR3 coding sequence is TGTGCCAGCAGCGAGCAGGGAGTCTGGCAGCCCCAGCATTTT.

This clonotype has only a few counts. V is TRBV28 and J is TRBJ1-2; TRBD1 matches 8 bases. Germline assignment: CDR1 MDHEN and CDR2 SYDVKM. Trimming removed 6 bases from V and 3 bases from J; junction bases left unmatched: 3. CDR3 length: 13 residues. CDR3 residues: CASRSGGHYGYTF. CDR3 coding DNA: TGTGCCAGCAGATCAGGGGGCCACTATGGCTACACCTTC.

Only a few counts were recorded for this clonotype. The chain employs TRBV7-3 and TRBJ2-5; TRBD2 matches at 7 bases. V was clipped by 5 bases and J by 1 base; unmatched bases: 7. This CDR3 has 15 amino acids. CDR1 is SGHTA and CDR2 is FQGTGA in the germline V gene. The CDR3 here is CASSDGTTSQETQYF. DNA of the CDR3: TGTGCCAGCAGCGATGGGACTACCTCCCAAGAGACCCAGTACTTC.

This clonotype was counted between two and nine times. The chain carries TRBV20-1 and TRBJ2-3; possibly TRBD1 for D (6 bases). The germline V gene has CDR1 DFQATT and CDR2 SNEGSKA (reference sequence). V gave up 1 base and J gave up 2 bases, with 10 bases separating them. The length of the CDR3 is 14 residues. In DNA form, the CDR3 reads TGCAGTGCTAGAGCGTTGGGGGCCACAGATACGCAGTATTTT. This encodes CSARALGATDTQYF.

This clonotype showed up many times. The V gene is TRBV6-6, the J gene TRBJ2-5; 12 positions match TRBD2. Germline V lookup: CDR1 MNHNY, CDR2 SVGAGI (reference sequence). After removal of 6 bases from V and 5 bases from J, the junction contained 4 bases not matched to a gene. This CDR3 is built from 14 residues. The CDR3 loop reads CASRSSGGAETQYF. CDR3 nucleotide sequence: TGTGCCAGCAGGTCTAGCGGGGGGGCGGAGACCCAGTACTTC.

The CDR3, as DNA: TGTGCCAGCAGTGACCCAGGACAGGGTTATCAGCCCCAGCATTTT. Amino acids: CASSDPGQGYQPQHF. The gene calls are TRBV6-6 and TRBJ1-5; 8 nucleotides line up with TRBD1. Germline-derived CDR1 and CDR2 are MNHNY and SVGAGI (reference sequence). The CDR3 extends over 15 amino acids. V shed 5 bases and J 5 bases; nucleotides not matched to a gene: 8.

In this sample, this clonotype turned up a few times. J is TRBJ2-3 and V is TRBV7-9; 14 bases line up with TRBD2. Germline lookup yields CDR1 SEHNR and CDR2 FQNEAQ (reference sequence). The CDR3 loop spans 16 amino acids. The junction had 5 bases not matched to a gene; V was cut back by 5 bases and J by 4 bases. The CDR3 DNA reads as TGTGCCAGCAGCGGACTAGCGGGGGGCCTAGCAGATACGCAGTATTTT. It encodes CASSGLAGGLADTQYF.

The sample holds a few counts of this clonotype. CDR3 protein: CASSSGTGAEGAQYF. CDR3 in DNA: TGTGCCAGCAGTTCCGGGACAGGAGCAGAAGGGGCCCAGTACTTC. The genes are TRBV12-3 or TRBV12-4 and TRBJ2-5, with 8 nucleotides matching TRBD1. The length of the CDR3 is 15 residues. J lost 9 bases, V lost 4 bases, and 13 bases had no gene match.

The chain combines TRBV28 with TRBJ2-1, with TRBD2 matching over 9 bases. Germline V gives CDR1 MDHEN, CDR2 SYDVKM. This CDR3 region has 15 residues. Trimming at V came to 6 bases and at J to 3 bases, leaving 6 bases not matched to a gene. CDR3: CASSTAGGYYNEQFF. In DNA, the CDR3 is TGTGCCAGCAGCACAGCGGGGGGATACTACAATGAGCAGTTCTTC.

The chain uses TRBV6-5 and TRBJ2-1; no reliable D call. The CDR3 runs 15 residues. V lost 2 bases and J 0 bases, leaving 8 bases between the germline ends. CDR1 is MNHEY, CDR2 SVGAGI, per germline. In nucleotides, the CDR3 is TGTGCCAGCAGTTACCGGTACGGCTCCTACAATGAGCAGTTCTTC. The encoded protein is CASSYRYGSYNEQFF.

This chain uses TRBV19 with TRBJ2-7; 7 bases are a match to TRBD1. V dropped 6 bases and J dropped 0; count of bases not matched to a gene: 8. Germline CDR1 LNHDA, CDR2 SQIVND (reference sequence). The CDR3 consists of 15 residues. The CDR3 region has the DNA TGTGCCAGTAGCCCATTACCAGGGGGCTCCTACGAGCAGTACTTC. It codes for CASSPLPGGSYEQYF.

The V and J genes are TRBV7-2 and TRBJ2-3; TRBD2 might be the D (5 bases). From germline, CDR1 is SGHTA and CDR2 FQGNSA. Trimming shortened V by 8 bases and J by 4 bases, and 13 bases separated the two germline ends. The CDR3 totals 13 residues. Here the CDR3 DNA reads TGTGCCAGCGCCGCACACGGGGCAGATACGCAGTATTTT. Translation: CASAAHGADTQYF.

The gene calls are TRBV3-1 and TRBJ1-1; the D is unclear. V dropped 0 bases and J dropped 3 bases, with 8 bases sitting between them. CDR1 and CDR2 (germline): LGHDT, YNNKEL (reference sequence). The CDR3 is 14 amino acids. The CDR3 DNA reads TGTGCCAGCAGCCAAGAGGGGATTTACACTGAAGCTTTCTTT. Translating it yields CASSQEGIYTEAFF.

The chain uses TRBV12-3 or TRBV12-4 and TRBJ2-4; D possibly corresponds to TRBD1 (6 bases). CDR3 length: 15 residues. Trimming left V 3 bases short and J 0 bases short, with 9 bases between. The CDR3 reads CASSFGRGAKNIQYF. The CDR3 DNA reads as TGTGCCAGCAGTTTCGGCAGGGGAGCCAAAAACATTCAGTACTTC.

This clonotype was counted at least ten times. J is TRBJ1-6 and V is TRBV12-3 or TRBV12-4; TRBD1 is a possible D gene (5 bases). This CDR3 spans 14 amino acids. Trimming took 6 bases from V and 6 from J, leaving 12 bases between them. CDR3 coding DNA: TGTGCCAGCAGCCCGACAGCCACTAATTCACCCCTCCACTTT. Its translation is CASSPTATNSPLHF.

The chain employs TRBV4-3 and TRBJ2-1; D gene ambiguous. Germline V gene lookup returns CDR1 LGHNA and CDR2 YSLEER. There are 13 residues in the CDR3. Trimming removed 2 bases at V and 3 bases at J, with 5 bases between. CDR3 amino acids: CASSQSLYNEQFF. The CDR3 DNA reads TGCGCCAGCAGCCAAAGTCTCTACAATGAGCAGTTCTTC.